This TCR beta chain was recorded in a study of OX40 agonist ivuxolimab in advanced cancers. The CDR3 totals 15 residues. The V end lost 5 bases, the J end lost 8 bases, and 21 bases lay between the germline ends. Germline CDR1 SGHVS, CDR2 FQNEAQ. Repertoires were generated with immunoSEQ multiplex PCR, while TCRdb's copy carries only in-frame clones and drops some. Among roughly 68,000 clones listed, roughly nine tenths were seen once. This clone occurred once. What it binds is unknown. Systemic immunosuppression or autoimmune disease history was grounds to exclude patients. Cycle 7 day 1, cycle 4 day 1, and baseline were the timepoints at which blood was sampled. The study, taken as a whole, reports: At 0.1 to 3.0 mg/kg and by week 6, CD4+ and CD8+ T cells in the blood had expanded clonally.

The TCR sequence derives from an adult with an advanced solid tumor such as melanoma, head and neck, liver or kidney cancer. The chain joins TRBV7-8 to TRBJ1-1, with D possibly matching TRBD1 (5 bases). Sequences were derived from CD4+ or CD8+ T cells sorted from blood, sampled in a trial of the OX40 agonist ivuxolimab. CDR3 sequence (DNA): TGTGCCAGCAGCCCTACCCGGGGGTTCCCCCTGGAAGCTTTCTTT. Translated, it gives CASSPTRGFPLEAFF. Together with reference TRBV7-8 and TRBJ1-1, the CDR3 gives the full variable domain: GAGVSQSPRYKVAKRGQDVALRCDPISGHVSLFWYQQALGQGPEFLTYFQNEAQLDKSGLPSDRFFAERPEGSVSTLKIQRTQQEDSAVYLCASSPTRGFPLEAFFGQGTRLTVV.